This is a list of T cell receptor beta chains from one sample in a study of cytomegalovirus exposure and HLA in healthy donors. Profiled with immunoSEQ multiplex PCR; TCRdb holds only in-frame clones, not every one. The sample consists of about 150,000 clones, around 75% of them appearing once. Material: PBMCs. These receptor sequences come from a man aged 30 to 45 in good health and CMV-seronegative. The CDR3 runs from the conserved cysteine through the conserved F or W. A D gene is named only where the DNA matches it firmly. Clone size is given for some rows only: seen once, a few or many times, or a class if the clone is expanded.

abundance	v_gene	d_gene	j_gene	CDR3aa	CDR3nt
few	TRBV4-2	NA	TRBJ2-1	CASSQDGAGSYNEQFF	TGTGCCAGCAGCCAAGATGGGGCGGGATCCTACAATGAGCAGTTCTTC
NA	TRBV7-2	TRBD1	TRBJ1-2	CASSLGGTGGYSYGYTF	TGTGCCAGCAGCTTAGGGGGGACAGGGGGCTATAGCTATGGCTACACCTTC
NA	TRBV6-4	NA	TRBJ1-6	CASSHPGYYNSPLHF	TGTGCCAGCAGTCATCCGGGATATTATAATTCACCCCTCCACTTT
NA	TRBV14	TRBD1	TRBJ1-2	CASSQKSFGTDYGYTF	TGTGCCAGCAGCCAAAAGTCCTTCGGGACAGACTATGGCTACACCTTC
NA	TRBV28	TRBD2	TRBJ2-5	CASSPGLAEPVEETQYF	TGTGCCAGCAGTCCAGGACTAGCGGAGCCGGTGGAAGAGACCCAGTACTTC
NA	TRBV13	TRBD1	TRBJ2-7	CASSLSGDRDSYEQYF	TGTGCCAGCAGCTTAAGCGGGGACAGGGACTCCTACGAGCAGTACTTC
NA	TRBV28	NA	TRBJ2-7	CASIGRGPRDYEQYF	TGTGCCAGCATCGGGCGGGGGCCGAGAGACTACGAGCAGTACTTC
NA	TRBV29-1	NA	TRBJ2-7	CSCKGGASTYEQYF	TGCAGCTGTAAGGGAGGAGCCTCAACCTACGAGCAGTACTTC
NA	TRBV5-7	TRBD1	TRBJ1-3	CASSRRDSPTKGAGNTIYF	TGTGCCAGCAGCCGTCGGGACAGTCCCACCAAGGGAGCTGGAAACACCATATATTTT
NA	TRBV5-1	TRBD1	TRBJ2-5	CASSLMTGESKTQYF	TGCGCCAGCAGCTTGATGACAGGGGAGTCAAAGACCCAGTACTTC
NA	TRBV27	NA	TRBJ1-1	CASSLSRGMNTEAFF	TGTGCCAGCAGTTTATCGCGGGGGATGAACACTGAAGCTTTCTTT
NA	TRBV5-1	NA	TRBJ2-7	CASSLVARGGPGGQYF	TGCGCCAGCAGCTTGGTGGCTCGCGGGGGCCCAGGAGGGCAGTACTTC
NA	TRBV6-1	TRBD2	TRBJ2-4	CASSSGGLAKNIQYF	TGTGCCAGCAGCTCGGGGGGGCTAGCCAAAAACATTCAGTACTTC
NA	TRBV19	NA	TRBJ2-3	CASSMTGTDTQYF	TGTGCCAGTAGTATGACAGGCACAGATACGCAGTATTTT
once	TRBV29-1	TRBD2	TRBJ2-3	CSVEGGRQLSTDTQYF	TGCAGCGTTGAAGGCGGGAGGCAACTAAGCACAGATACGCAGTATTTT
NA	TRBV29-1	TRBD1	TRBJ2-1	CSVSTGGTYNEQFF	TGCAGCGTCTCGACAGGGGGGACCTACAATGAGCAGTTCTTC
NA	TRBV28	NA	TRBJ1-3	CASTPPGSGNTIYF	TGTGCCAGCACCCCTCCGGGCTCTGGAAACACCATATATTTT
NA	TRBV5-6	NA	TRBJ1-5	CASSAGLNQPQHF	TGTGCCAGCAGCGCAGGATTAAATCAGCCCCAGCATTTT
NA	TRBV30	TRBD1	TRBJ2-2	CAWGQGAVDGELFF	TGTGCCTGGGGACAGGGGGCCGTTGACGGGGAGCTGTTTTTT
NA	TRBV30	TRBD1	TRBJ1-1	CAWSTRQGAEAFF	TGTGCCTGGAGTACGAGACAGGGGGCAGAAGCTTTCTTT
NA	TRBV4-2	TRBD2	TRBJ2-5	CASSQATSGGAGEETQYF	TGTGCCAGCAGCCAAGCGACTAGCGGGGGGGCCGGTGAAGAGACCCAGTACTTC
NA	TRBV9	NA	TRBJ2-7	CASSEGPGDSYEQYF	TGTGCCAGCAGCGAGGGCCCGGGGGATTCCTACGAGCAGTACTTC
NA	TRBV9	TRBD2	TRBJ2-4	CASSVGLAGDPGQNIQYF	TGTGCCAGCAGCGTAGGACTAGCGGGGGATCCGGGTCAAAACATTCAGTACTTC
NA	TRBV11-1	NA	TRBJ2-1	CASSEEAPSSYNEQFF	TGTGCCAGCAGCGAAGAAGCCCCGAGCTCCTACAATGAGCAGTTCTTC
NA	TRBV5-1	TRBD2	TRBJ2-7	CASSLVATSGSYEQYF	TGCGCCAGCAGCTTGGTGGCGACTAGCGGGAGTTACGAGCAGTACTTC
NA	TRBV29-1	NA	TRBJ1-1	CSARRTALNTEAFF	TGCAGCGCGAGGAGGACGGCCTTGAACACTGAAGCTTTCTTT
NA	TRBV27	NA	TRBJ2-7	CASSLFPTGREQYF	TGTGCCAGCAGTTTATTCCCCACAGGGCGCGAGCAGTACTTC
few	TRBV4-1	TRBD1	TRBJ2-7	CASSPGGQGFEQYF	TGCGCCAGCAGCCCTGGAGGACAGGGGTTCGAGCAGTACTTC
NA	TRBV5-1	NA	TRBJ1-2	CASSLANPANYGYTF	TGCGCCAGCAGCTTGGCCAATCCAGCTAACTATGGCTACACCTTC
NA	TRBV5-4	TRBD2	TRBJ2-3	CASSPDGAGGYTDTQYF	TGTGCCAGCAGCCCGGATGGGGCGGGGGGTTACACAGATACGCAGTATTTT
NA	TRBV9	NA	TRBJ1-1	CASTRGGVTEAFF	TGTGCCAGCACCCGAGGAGGGGTCACTGAAGCTTTCTTT
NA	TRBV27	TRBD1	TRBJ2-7	CASSITGGIGEQYF	TGTGCCAGCAGTATTACAGGGGGCATAGGAGAGCAGTACTTC
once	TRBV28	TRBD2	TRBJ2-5	CASSTGGIAGQETQYF	TGTGCCAGCAGTACGGGGGGGATAGCGGGCCAAGAGACCCAGTACTTC